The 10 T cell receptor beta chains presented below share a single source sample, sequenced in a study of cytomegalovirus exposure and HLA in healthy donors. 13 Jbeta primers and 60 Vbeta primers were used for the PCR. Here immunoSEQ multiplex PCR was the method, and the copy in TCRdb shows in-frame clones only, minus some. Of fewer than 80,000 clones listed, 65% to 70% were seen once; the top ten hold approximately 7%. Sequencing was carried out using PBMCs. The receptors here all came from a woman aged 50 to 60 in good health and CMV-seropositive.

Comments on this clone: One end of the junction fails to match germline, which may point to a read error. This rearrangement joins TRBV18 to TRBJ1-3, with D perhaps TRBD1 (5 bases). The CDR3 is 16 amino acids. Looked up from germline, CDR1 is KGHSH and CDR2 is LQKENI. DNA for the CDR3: TGTGCCAGCTCGCCACCGGGGCCCAGCTCTGGAAACACCATATATTTT. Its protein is CASSPPGPSSGNTIYF.

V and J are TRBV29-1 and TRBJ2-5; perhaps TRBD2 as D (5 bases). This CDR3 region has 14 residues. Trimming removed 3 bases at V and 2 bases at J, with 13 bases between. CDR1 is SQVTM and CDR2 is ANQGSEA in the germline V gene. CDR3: CSVERMRVQETQYF. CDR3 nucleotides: TGCAGCGTTGAGAGAATGAGGGTACAAGAGACCCAGTACTTC.

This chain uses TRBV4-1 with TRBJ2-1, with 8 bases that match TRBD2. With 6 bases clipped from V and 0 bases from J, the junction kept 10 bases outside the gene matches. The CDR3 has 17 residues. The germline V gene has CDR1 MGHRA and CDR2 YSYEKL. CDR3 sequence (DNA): TGCGCCAGCAGTTCAACAGGCGGGGGGTACTCCTACAATGAGCAGTTCTTC. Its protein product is CASSSTGGGYSYNEQFF.

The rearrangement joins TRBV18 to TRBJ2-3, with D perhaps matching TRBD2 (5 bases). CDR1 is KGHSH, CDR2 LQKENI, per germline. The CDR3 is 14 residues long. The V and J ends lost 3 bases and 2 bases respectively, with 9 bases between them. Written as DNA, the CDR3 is TGTGCCAGCTCACCCCCGGAGGCCACAGATACGCAGTATTTT. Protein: CASSPPEATDTQYF.

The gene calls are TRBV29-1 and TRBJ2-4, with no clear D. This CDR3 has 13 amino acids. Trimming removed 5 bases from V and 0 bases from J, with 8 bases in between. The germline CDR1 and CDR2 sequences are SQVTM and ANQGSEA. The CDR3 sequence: CSVFARAKNIQYF. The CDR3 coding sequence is TGCAGCGTTTTTGCTAGAGCCAAAAACATTCAGTACTTC.

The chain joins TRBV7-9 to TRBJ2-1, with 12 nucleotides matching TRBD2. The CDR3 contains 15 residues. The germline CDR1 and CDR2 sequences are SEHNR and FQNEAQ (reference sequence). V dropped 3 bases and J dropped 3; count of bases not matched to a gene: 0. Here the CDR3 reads CASSLTSGGYNEQFF. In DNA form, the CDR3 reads TGTGCCAGCAGCTTGACTAGCGGGGGCTACAATGAGCAGTTCTTC.

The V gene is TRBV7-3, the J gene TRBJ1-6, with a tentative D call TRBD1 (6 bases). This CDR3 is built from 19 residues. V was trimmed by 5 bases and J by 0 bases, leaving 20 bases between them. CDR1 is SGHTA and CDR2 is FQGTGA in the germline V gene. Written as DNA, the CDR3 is TGTGCCAGCAGCCCTACAGGAGGAGGACAGAGCTCCTATAATTCACCCCTCCACTTT. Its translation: CASSPTGGGQSSYNSPLHF.

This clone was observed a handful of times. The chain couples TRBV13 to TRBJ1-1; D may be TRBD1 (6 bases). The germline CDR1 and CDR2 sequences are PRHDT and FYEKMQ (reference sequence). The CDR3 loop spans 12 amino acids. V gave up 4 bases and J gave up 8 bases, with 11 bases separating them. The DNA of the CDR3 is TGTGCCAGCAGCTCCCTGACAGGAGAAGCTTTCTTT. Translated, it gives CASSSLTGEAFF.

CDR3 DNA sequence: TGTGCCAGTAGATCCGGGATCTATGGCTACACCTTC. This encodes CASRSGIYGYTF. This sequence joins TRBV19 and TRBJ1-2; no definite D call. The CDR3 length is 12 residues. Trimming stripped 6 bases from V and 4 bases from J, with 9 bases between. Germline lookup yields CDR1 LNHDA and CDR2 SQIVND (reference sequence).

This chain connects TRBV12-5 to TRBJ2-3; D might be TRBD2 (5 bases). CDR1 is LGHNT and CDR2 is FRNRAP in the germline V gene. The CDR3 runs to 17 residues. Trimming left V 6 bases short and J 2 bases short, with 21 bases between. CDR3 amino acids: CASGHSPLSEYTDTQYF. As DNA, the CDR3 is TGTGCTAGTGGCCACTCTCCTCTTAGCGAATACACAGATACGCAGTATTTT.